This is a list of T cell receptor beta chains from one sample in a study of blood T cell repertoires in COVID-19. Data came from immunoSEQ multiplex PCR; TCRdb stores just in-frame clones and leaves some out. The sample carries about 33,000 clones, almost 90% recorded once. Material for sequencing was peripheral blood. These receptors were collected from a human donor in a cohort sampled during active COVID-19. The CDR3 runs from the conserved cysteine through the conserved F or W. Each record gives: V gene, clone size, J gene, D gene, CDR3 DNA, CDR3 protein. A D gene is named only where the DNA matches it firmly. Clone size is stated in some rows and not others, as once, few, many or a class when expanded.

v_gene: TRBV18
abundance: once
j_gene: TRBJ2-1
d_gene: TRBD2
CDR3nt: TGTGCCAGCTCACCGGCAAGCGGGGGGGCCTTTGAGCAGTTCTTC
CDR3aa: CASSPASGGAFEQFF

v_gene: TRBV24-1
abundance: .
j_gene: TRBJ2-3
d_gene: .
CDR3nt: TGTGCCACCAGTACGGTCTACACAGATACGCAGTATTTT
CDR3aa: CATSTVYTDTQYF

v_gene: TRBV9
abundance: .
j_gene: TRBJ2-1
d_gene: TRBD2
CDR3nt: TGTGCCAGCAGCGGGGGGACTAGCGGGAGTGTATACGAGCAGTTCTTC
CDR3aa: CASSGGTSGSVYEQFF

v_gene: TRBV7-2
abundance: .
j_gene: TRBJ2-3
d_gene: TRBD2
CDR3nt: TGTGCCAGCAGCTTAGGTTCCCGACTAGCGGGAGGGAGGACAGATACGCAGTATTTT
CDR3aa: CASSLGSRLAGGRTDTQYF

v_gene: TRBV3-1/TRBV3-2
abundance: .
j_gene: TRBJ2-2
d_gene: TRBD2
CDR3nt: TGTGCCAGCAGCCCACGAGCGGGGACCGGGGAGCTGTTTTTT
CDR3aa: CASSPRAGTGELFF

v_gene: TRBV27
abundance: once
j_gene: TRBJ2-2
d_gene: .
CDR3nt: TGTGCCAGCAGTTTTGATGTGCGGCTACTCACCGGGGAGCTGTTTTTT
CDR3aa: CASSFDVRLLTGELFF

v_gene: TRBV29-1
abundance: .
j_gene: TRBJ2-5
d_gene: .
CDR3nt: TGCAGCGTTGAAATGGCGTCTGAGGCAACCCAGTACTTC
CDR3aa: CSVEMASEATQYF

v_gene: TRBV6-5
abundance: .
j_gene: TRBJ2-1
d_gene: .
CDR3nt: TGTGCCAGCAGTTCGGAAGCGGTCTCCTACAATGAGCAGTTCTTC
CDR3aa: CASSSEAVSYNEQFF

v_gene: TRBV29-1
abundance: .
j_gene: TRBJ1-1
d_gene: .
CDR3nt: TGCAGCGTTGGGAGTACATACACTGAAGCTTTCTTT
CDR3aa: CSVGSTYTEAFF

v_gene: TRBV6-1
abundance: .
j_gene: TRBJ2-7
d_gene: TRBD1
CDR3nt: TGTGCCAGCAGTGACGGGACAGGAGGTCCCTACGAGCAGTACTTC
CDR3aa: CASSDGTGGPYEQYF

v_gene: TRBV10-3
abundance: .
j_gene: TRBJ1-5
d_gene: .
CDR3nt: TGTGCCACCTCGGCGGACGGAGGACCTAATCAGCCCCAGCATTTT
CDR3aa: CATSADGGPNQPQHF

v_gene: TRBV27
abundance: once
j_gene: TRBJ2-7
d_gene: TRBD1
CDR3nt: TGTGCCAGCAGTATTATCGGGGGACAGGGCCTCTACGAGCAGTACTTC
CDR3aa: CASSIIGGQGLYEQYF

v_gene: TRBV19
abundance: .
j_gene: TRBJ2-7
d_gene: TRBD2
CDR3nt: TGTGCCAGCTCAATAGGCCTTAGCGGGGCCGTTGCCTACGAGCAGTACTTC
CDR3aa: CASSIGLSGAVAYEQYF

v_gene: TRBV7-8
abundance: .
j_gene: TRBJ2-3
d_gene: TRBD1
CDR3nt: TGTGCCAGCAGCTTACCGACAGGGGGCCCTGAAGGTAGGCAGTATTTT
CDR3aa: CASSLPTGGPEGRQYF

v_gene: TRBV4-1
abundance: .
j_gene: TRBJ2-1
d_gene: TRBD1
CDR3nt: TGCGCCAGCAGCCAAGTCCTCTTGGACAGGCTTGTGAGGAATGAGCAGTTCTTC
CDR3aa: CASSQVLLDRLVRNEQFF

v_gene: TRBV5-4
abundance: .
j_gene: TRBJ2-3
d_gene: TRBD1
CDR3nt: TGTGCCAGCAGGGTGACAGGGTCCAGCACAGATACGCAGTATTTT
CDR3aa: CASRVTGSSTDTQYF

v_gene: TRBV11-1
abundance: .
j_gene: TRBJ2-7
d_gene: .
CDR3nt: TGTGCCAGCAGCTCCTTCACCGGGGGCTACGAGCAGTACTTC
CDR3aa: CASSSFTGGYEQYF

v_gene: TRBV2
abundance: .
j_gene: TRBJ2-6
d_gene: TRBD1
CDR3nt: TGTGCCAGCGAGGTCCCAGGGGGATCCGGGGCCAACGTCCTGACTTTC
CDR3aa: CASEVPGGSGANVLTF

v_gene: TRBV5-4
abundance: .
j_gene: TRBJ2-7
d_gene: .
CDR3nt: TGTGCCAGCAGCCTTGGTACGACAGTCTCCTACGAGCAGTACTTC
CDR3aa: CASSLGTTVSYEQYF

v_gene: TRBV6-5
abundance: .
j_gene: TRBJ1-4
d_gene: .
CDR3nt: TGTGCCAGCACAGGGGTTGCAACTAATGAAAAACTGTTTTTT
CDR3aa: CASTGVATNEKLFF

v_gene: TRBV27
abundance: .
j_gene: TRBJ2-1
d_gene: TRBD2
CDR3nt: TGTGCCAGCAGTTTGGGGGGGTACAGGCAGTTCTTC
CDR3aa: CASSLGGYRQFF

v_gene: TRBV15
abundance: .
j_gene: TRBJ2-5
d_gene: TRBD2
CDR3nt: TGTGCCACCAGCAGAGATAGTACTAGCGGGGGAGAGACCCAGTACTTC
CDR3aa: CATSRDSTSGGETQYF

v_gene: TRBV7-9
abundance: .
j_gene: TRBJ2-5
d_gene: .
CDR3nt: TGTGCCAGCACCGAGGGTGGGGTATGGGCCCAGTACTTC
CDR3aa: CASTEGGVWAQYF

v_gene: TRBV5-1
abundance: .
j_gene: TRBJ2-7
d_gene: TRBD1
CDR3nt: TGCGCCAGCGCGACAGGGGAAAGCTCCTACGAGCAGTACTTC
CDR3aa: CASATGESSYEQYF

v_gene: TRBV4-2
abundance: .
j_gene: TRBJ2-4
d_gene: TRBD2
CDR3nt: TGTGCCAGCAGCCAAGAAGGGTCAGGGACTAGAAACATTCAGTACTTC
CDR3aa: CASSQEGSGTRNIQYF

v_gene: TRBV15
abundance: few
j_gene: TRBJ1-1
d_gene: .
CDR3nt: TGTGCCACAGCGGGGGATTCGAAGGGTCGCTCTGAAGCTTTCTTT
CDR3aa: CATAGDSKGRSEAFF

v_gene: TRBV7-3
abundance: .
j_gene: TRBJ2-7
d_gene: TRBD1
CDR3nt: TGTGCCAGCAGCTTAAGAGGGACAGGGCGGTACGAGCAGTACTTC
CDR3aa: CASSLRGTGRYEQYF

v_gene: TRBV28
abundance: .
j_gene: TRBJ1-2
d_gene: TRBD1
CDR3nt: TGTGCCAGCAGTTCGGGACAGGGCTATGGCTACACCTTC
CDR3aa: CASSSGQGYGYTF

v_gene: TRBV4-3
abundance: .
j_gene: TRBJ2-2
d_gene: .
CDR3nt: TGCGCCAGCAGCCCAGGGATGGGCGGCGACACCGGGGAGCTGTTTTTT
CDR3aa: CASSPGMGGDTGELFF

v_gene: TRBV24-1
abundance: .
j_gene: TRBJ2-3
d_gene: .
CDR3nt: TGTGCCACCAGAGGAGTTTCGGGACAATATTTT
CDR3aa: CATRGVSGQYF

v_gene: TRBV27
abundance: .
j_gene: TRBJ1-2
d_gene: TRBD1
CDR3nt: TGTGCCAGCAGTTTATCGAGACACCAGGGACAGGGGTTTGGCTACACCTTC
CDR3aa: CASSLSRHQGQGFGYTF

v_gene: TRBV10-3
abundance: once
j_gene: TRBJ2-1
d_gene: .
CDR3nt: TGTGCCATCAGTGAACTGGGACTCCCTTCCAATGAGCAGTTCTTC
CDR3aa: CAISELGLPSNEQFF

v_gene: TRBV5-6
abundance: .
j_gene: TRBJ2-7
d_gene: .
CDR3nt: TGTGCCAGCAGCCCCTTAGAGAGCTCCTACGAGCAGTACTTC
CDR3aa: CASSPLESSYEQYF